This T cell receptor (beta chain) is from a study of beta chain features in type 1 diabetes. A CD45RO/CCR7/CD25/CD127/CD95/CD27 panel sorted naive, central memory, regulatory and stem cell-like memory CD4+ cells. This clone has just a few counts. Its antigen is as yet unknown. Whole-study findings and limits: Sequencing the cDNA could make cells with high TCR expression show up more than they should.

The investigators reverse transcribed all of the isolated RNA, so they sequenced expressed TCRB transcripts. The protocol was immunoSEQ multiplex PCR, while the TCRdb copy is restricted to in-frame clones and leaves out a portion. In the table there are around 320,000 clones, approximately 15% of which are singletons. Sequencing used central memory CD4+ T cells from blood. This receptor was identified in a man aged 25 to 40 in good health.

The CDR3 loop reads CASSPLGINTEAFF. CDR3 coding DNA: TGTGCCAGCAGTCCTCTAGGGATTAACACTGAAGCTTTCTTT. This rearrangement joins TRBV25-1 to TRBJ1-1; D is uncertain. CDR1 and CDR2 from the germline V gene are MGHDK and SYGVNS. This CDR3 region has 14 residues. The V end lost 5 bases, the J end lost 2 bases, and 12 bases lay between the germline ends.